These T cell receptor beta chains were read from a single sample in a study of T cells in Graves' hyperthyroidism and ophthalmopathy. TCRdb re-called the multiplex PCR reads with MiXCR, one entry per CDR3 protein. The repertoire includes 300,000 to 450,000 distinct CDR3 sequences, about 13% of them detected once, and roughly 20% sits in the top ten. Material: blood. The receptors come from a man between 25 and 39 years old with Graves' hyperthyroidism that later progressed to Graves' ophthalmopathy. CDR3s include the opening cysteine and the closing phenylalanine or tryptophan. The order of the fields is clone size, D gene, J gene, V gene, CDR3 protein, CDR3 DNA. D genes are given only for firm matches. Clone size appears in some rows only: once, few, many, or a class for an expanded clone.

size: many; D: TRBD2; J: TRBJ2-3; V: TRBV6-5; CDR3: CASSYSMASGGDTQYF; DNA: TGTGCCAGCAGTTACTCGATGGCTAGCGGGGGTGATACGCAGTATTTT
size: -; D: TRBD1; J: TRBJ1-4; V: TRBV9; CDR3: CASSARGQIATNEKLFF; DNA: TGTGCCAGCAGCGCAAGGGGACAGATTGCAACTAATGAAAAACTGTTTTTT
size: many; D: -; J: TRBJ2-1; V: TRBV7-9; CDR3: CASNSRGGGNEQFF; DNA: TGTGCCAGCAACTCCCGCGGTGGAGGGAATGAGCAGTTCTTC
size: many; D: -; J: TRBJ2-1; V: TRBV7-2; CDR3: CASSFLGPPYNEQFF; DNA: TGTGCCAGCAGCTTCCTAGGACCCCCCTACAATGAGCAGTTCTTC
size: -; D: -; J: TRBJ1-5; V: TRBV4-1; CDR3: CASSQDISGNQPQHF; DNA: TGCGCCAGCAGCCAAGATATCTCAGGGAATCAGCCCCAGCATTTT
size: many; D: -; J: TRBJ2-3; V: TRBV20-1; CDR3: CSAHQGGTDTQYF; DNA: TGCAGTGCCCACCAGGGCGGCACAGATACGCAGTATTTT
size: many; D: -; J: TRBJ1-1; V: TRBV19; CDR3: CASSIGQGTEAFF; DNA: TGTGCCAGTAGTATAGGTCAGGGGACTGAAGCTTTCTTT
size: -; D: -; J: TRBJ2-6; V: TRBV19; CDR3: CASSIWLSGSSGANVLTF; DNA: TGTGCCAGTAGTATATGGTTGAGCGGAAGCTCTGGGGCCAACGTCCTGACTTTC
size: few; D: -; J: TRBJ1-5; V: TRBV20-1; CDR3: CSARDRTYSNQPQHF; DNA: TGCAGTGCTAGAGATCGAACCTATAGCAATCAGCCCCAGCATTTT
size: -; D: -; J: TRBJ1-6; V: TRBV9; CDR3: CASSVGQSNNSPLHF; DNA: TGTGCCAGCAGCGTAGGGCAGTCTAATAATTCACCCCTCCACTTT
size: -; D: -; J: TRBJ2-7; V: TRBV7-8; CDR3: CASSHRTTYEQYF; DNA: TGTGCCAGCAGCCACCGGACAACCTACGAGCAGTACTTC
size: -; D: -; J: TRBJ1-5; V: TRBV19; CDR3: CASSPQNNQPQHF; DNA: TGTGCCAGTAGTCCCCAGAACAATCAGCCCCAGCATTTT
size: many; D: TRBD2; J: TRBJ2-1; V: TRBV7-7; CDR3: CASSFGLAGRDEQFF; DNA: TGTGCTAGCAGCTTCGGACTAGCGGGGAGGGATGAGCAGTTCTTC
size: many; D: -; J: TRBJ1-5; V: TRBV28; CDR3: CASSPMGSGQPQHF; DNA: TGTGCCAGCAGCCCGATGGGGAGCGGTCAGCCCCAGCATTTT
size: -; D: TRBD1; J: TRBJ2-7; V: TRBV5-4; CDR3: CASSLLRDRGQEEQYF; DNA: TGTGCCAGCAGCCTGCTAAGGGACAGGGGGCAAGAAGAGCAGTACTTC
size: many; D: -; J: TRBJ2-5; V: TRBV11-2; CDR3: CASSLGQGGVETQYF; DNA: TGTGCCAGCAGCTTAGGGCAGGGTGGAGTCGAGACCCAGTACTTC
size: many; D: -; J: TRBJ2-7; V: TRBV28; CDR3: CAHGRGSDYEQYF; DNA: TGTGCCCACGGCAGGGGTTCCGACTACGAGCAGTACTTC
size: many; D: TRBD1; J: TRBJ1-2; V: TRBV6-2/TRBV6-3; CDR3: CASSMGQYGYTF; DNA: TGTGCCAGCAGCATGGGACAGTATGGCTACACCTTC
size: many; D: TRBD1; J: TRBJ2-4; V: TRBV28; CDR3: CASSPRGGRTKNIQYF; DNA: TGTGCCAGCAGCCCAAGAGGGGGCCGCACCAAAAACATTCAGTACTTC
size: -; D: TRBD1; J: TRBJ1-6; V: TRBV4-1; CDR3: CASSQRTGEHNSPLHF; DNA: TGCGCCAGCAGCCAGCGGACAGGGGAACATAATTCACCCCTCCACTTT
size: -; D: -; J: TRBJ1-1; V: TRBV19; CDR3: CASSFDTLNTEAFF; DNA: TGTGCCAGTAGTTTCGACACCTTGAACACTGAAGCTTTCTTT
size: many; D: -; J: TRBJ1-4; V: TRBV6-1; CDR3: CASSKDRYEKLFF; DNA: TGTGCCAGCAGCAAAGACAGATATGAAAAACTGTTTTTT
size: many; D: TRBD1; J: TRBJ2-5; V: TRBV6-1; CDR3: CASSAAGDSTVETQYF; DNA: TGTGCCAGCAGTGCCGCTGGGGACAGCACTGTGGAGACCCAGTACTTC
size: many; D: -; J: TRBJ2-1; V: TRBV11-2; CDR3: CASSLGRGRSLRENEQFF; DNA: TGTGCCAGCAGCTTAGGGCGGGGGCGATCACTCCGAGAGAATGAGCAGTTCTTC
size: -; D: TRBD1; J: TRBJ2-1; V: TRBV5-4; CDR3: CASSFRDRGFEQFF; DNA: TGTGCCAGCAGCTTCCGGGACAGGGGTTTTGAGCAGTTCTTC
size: many; D: TRBD1; J: TRBJ1-6; V: TRBV6-1; CDR3: CASSDDVGQGLKAPLHF; DNA: TGTGCCAGCAGTGACGACGTAGGACAGGGGCTCAAGGCACCCCTCCACTTT
size: few; D: -; J: TRBJ2-1; V: TRBV20-1; CDR3: CSAKGNLNEQFF; DNA: TGCAGTGCTAAGGGAAATTTGAATGAGCAGTTCTTC
size: many; D: -; J: TRBJ1-6; V: TRBV2; CDR3: CASSEQARGNSPLHF; DNA: TGTGCCAGCAGTGAACAGGCCCGGGGGAATTCACCCCTCCACTTT
size: many; D: -; J: TRBJ2-1; V: TRBV12-3/TRBV12-4; CDR3: CASSFGASSYNEQFF; DNA: TGTGCCAGCAGTTTCGGCGCGTCTTCCTACAATGAGCAGTTCTTC
size: -; D: TRBD2; J: TRBJ2-7; V: TRBV6-6; CDR3: CASSYSTASGGYEQYF; DNA: TGTGCCAGCAGTTACTCGACCGCTAGCGGGGGCTACGAGCAGTACTTC
size: many; D: -; J: TRBJ1-2; V: TRBV6-1; CDR3: CASSLSGELHGYTF; DNA: TGTGCCAGCAGTTTGTCCGGGGAATTGCATGGCTACACCTTC
size: -; D: TRBD2; J: TRBJ2-7; V: TRBV20-1; CDR3: CSAQRLAGGLEQYF; DNA: TGCAGTGCACAACGACTAGCGGGGGGGCTGGAGCAGTACTTC
size: few; D: -; J: TRBJ1-1; V: TRBV12-3/TRBV12-4; CDR3: CASSSQGVLDAFF; DNA: TGTGCCAGCAGTTCGCAGGGAGTTTTGGATGCTTTCTTT
size: many; D: -; J: TRBJ2-3; V: TRBV7-8; CDR3: CASSLALGTQYF; DNA: TGTGCCAGCAGCTTAGCCCTGGGTACGCAGTATTTT
size: many; D: -; J: TRBJ2-3; V: TRBV20-1; CDR3: CSAALYASTDTQYF; DNA: TGCAGTGCTGCCCTTTATGCGAGCACAGATACGCAGTATTTT
size: few; D: -; J: TRBJ1-4; V: TRBV7-9; CDR3: CASSPRMGQLGEKLFF; DNA: TGTGCCAGCAGCCCTCGGATGGGGCAACTCGGTGAAAAACTGTTTTTT
size: few; D: -; J: TRBJ2-7; V: TRBV7-6; CDR3: CASSLTRGATYEQYF; DNA: TGTGCCAGCAGCTTGACAAGGGGCGCCACCTACGAGCAGTACTTC
size: -; D: -; J: TRBJ1-2; V: TRBV19; CDR3: CASSPQGGRNYGYTF; DNA: TGTGCCAGTAGCCCCCAAGGGGGGCGCAACTATGGCTACACCTTC
size: many; D: TRBD1; J: TRBJ2-3; V: TRBV7-2; CDR3: CASSNRGSTDTQYF; DNA: TGTGCCAGCAGCAACAGGGGAAGCACAGATACGCAGTATTTT
size: -; D: -; J: TRBJ2-1; V: TRBV20-1; CDR3: CSASPQLATLYNEQFF; DNA: TGCAGTGCTAGCCCCCAGCTAGCGACTCTCTACAATGAGCAGTTCTTC
size: many; D: TRBD2; J: TRBJ2-7; V: TRBV20-1; CDR3: CSAFPMTSGYSYEQYF; DNA: TGCAGTGCTTTCCCAATGACTAGCGGCTACTCCTACGAGCAGTACTTC
size: many; D: -; J: TRBJ1-1; V: TRBV7-9; CDR3: CASSLGSAGWTEAFF; DNA: TGTGCCAGCAGCTTAGGATCGGCAGGGTGGACTGAAGCTTTCTTT
size: few; D: TRBD1; J: TRBJ2-7; V: TRBV6-5; CDR3: CASSYSGQGDFEQYF; DNA: TGTGCCAGCAGTTACTCCGGGCAGGGGGATTTCGAGCAGTACTTC
size: -; D: -; J: TRBJ1-5; V: TRBV5-6; CDR3: CASSLGIYQPQHF; DNA: TGTGCCAGCAGCTTGGGCATCTATCAGCCCCAGCATTTT
size: many; D: TRBD2; J: TRBJ2-1; V: TRBV28; CDR3: CASRVATSGGSPYNEQFF; DNA: TGTGCCAGCAGAGTAGCCACTAGCGGGGGGTCTCCCTACAATGAGCAGTTCTTC